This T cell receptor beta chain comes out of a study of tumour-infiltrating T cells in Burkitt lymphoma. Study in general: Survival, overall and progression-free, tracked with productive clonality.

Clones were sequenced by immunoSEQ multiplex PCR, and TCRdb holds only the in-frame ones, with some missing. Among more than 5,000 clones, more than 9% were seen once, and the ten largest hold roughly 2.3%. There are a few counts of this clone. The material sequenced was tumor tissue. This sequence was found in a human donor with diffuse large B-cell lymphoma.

In DNA, the CDR3 is TGCGCCAGCAGTGAGACAGGCTACACAACCTACGAGCAGTACTTC. The encoded protein is CASSETGYTTYEQYF. This chain uses TRBV10-2 with TRBJ2-7; a possible D gene is TRBD1 (5 bases). Per the germline V gene, CDR1 is WSHSY and CDR2 is SAAADI. The CDR3 totals 15 residues. Trimming stripped 2 bases from V and 2 bases from J, with 13 bases between.